Below, 9 T cell receptor beta chains from the same sample are listed, as sequenced in a study of cytomegalovirus exposure and HLA in healthy donors. The PCR made use of 60 Vbeta and 13 Jbeta primers. Profiled with immunoSEQ multiplex PCR; TCRdb holds only in-frame clones, not every one. The sample includes under 130,000 clones, around 78% of them seen just once. The sequenced sample was PBMCs. The receptors come from a male donor in good health and CMV-seronegative.

This chain joins TRBV19 and TRBJ2-3; possibly TRBD2 for D (5 bases). Trimming cost V 7 bases and J 3 bases, with 14 bases left between them. The CDR3 has 14 amino acids. CDR1 and CDR2 from the germline V gene are LNHDA and SQIVND (reference sequence). The CDR3 coding sequence is TGTGCCAGTAAGGGCTCCGGGGAGACAGATACGCAGTATTTT. This gives the protein CASKGSGETDTQYF.

The chain uses TRBV28 and TRBJ2-7; a weak D match, TRBD1 (5 bases). Between the trimmed V and J ends, which lost 3 bases and 0 bases, there was a span of 9 bases. CDR3 length: 14 residues. The germline CDR1 and CDR2 sequences are MDHEN and SYDVKM. In nucleotides, the CDR3 is TGTGCCAGCAGTTTCCTGACAGACTCCTACGAGCAGTACTTC. Translation gives CASSFLTDSYEQYF.

This clone was recorded only once. This chain joins TRBV7-8 and TRBJ2-3, with D perhaps TRBD1 (5 bases). The V gene lost 3 bases and the J gene lost 2 bases, with 15 bases spanning the gap. The CDR3 runs to 16 residues. CDR1 is SGHVS and CDR2 is FQNEAQ in the germline V gene. This CDR3 reads CASSFLGGGATDTQYF. In nucleotides, the CDR3 is TGTGCCAGCAGCTTTCTAGGTGGTGGGGCCACAGATACGCAGTATTTT.

V and J are TRBV7-2 and TRBJ2-5; no clear D. The DNA end lines up better with TRBJ2-7; the J call may be wrong. The V gene's germline CDR1 is SGHTA and CDR2 FQGNSA. This CDR3 has 12 amino acids. CDR3 DNA sequence: TGTGCCAGCAGCCCCCTAGTCCCCGAGCAGTACTTC. This translates into CASSPLVPEQYF.

This rearrangement joins TRBV5-8 to TRBJ2-5; 10 positions agree with TRBD1. The CDR3 contains 15 residues. V lost 4 bases, J lost 6 bases, and 9 bases stayed unmatched. CDR1 and CDR2 (germline): SGHTS, YDEGEE. The CDR3 loop is CASSPRDRGSKTQYF. CDR3 coding DNA: TGTGCCAGCAGCCCTCGGGACAGGGGATCCAAGACCCAGTACTTC.

The chain combines TRBV7-9 with TRBJ2-1, with 10 bases that match TRBD2. This CDR3 has 17 residues. The J segment lost 7 bases and the V segment lost 3 bases, leaving 12 bases of the junction unmatched. In germline, CDR1 is SEHNR, CDR2 FQNEAQ (reference sequence). DNA of the CDR3: TGTGCCAGCAGCTTCGATTGGGGACTAGCGTCTGGTAATGAGCAGTTCTTC. It translates to CASSFDWGLASGNEQFF.

CDR3 residues: CASSPPQGARELFF. CDR3 DNA: TGCGCCAGCAGCCCCCCACAGGGGGCGAGGGAGCTGTTTTTT. The chain employs TRBV4-1 and TRBJ2-2; 9 bases match TRBD1. There are 14 residues in the CDR3. Germline V gene lookup returns CDR1 MGHRA and CDR2 YSYEKL. V lost 4 bases and J lost 9; bases outside the gene matches: 6.

The rearrangement links TRBV11-3 to TRBJ1-2, with 8 bases aligning to TRBD1. Trimming removed 1 base from V and 5 bases from J; junction bases left unmatched: 6. CDR3 length: 15 amino acids. Germline assignment: CDR1 SGHNT and CDR2 YENEEA. CDR3 loop: CASSLGVTGEYGYTF. The CDR3 nucleotides read TGTGCCAGCAGCTTAGGAGTGACAGGGGAGTATGGCTACACCTTC.

This rearrangement joins TRBV7-2 to TRBJ2-7; 7 bases agree with TRBD2. The CDR3 is 15 amino acids. Trimming at V came to 1 base and at J to 6 bases, leaving 9 bases not matched to a gene. Per germline, CDR1 SGHTA and CDR2 FQGNSA. Written as DNA, the CDR3 is TGTGCCAGCAGCTTAGGTGGCGGGAGAGGTGCCGAGCAGTACTTC. It specifies CASSLGGGRGAEQYF.